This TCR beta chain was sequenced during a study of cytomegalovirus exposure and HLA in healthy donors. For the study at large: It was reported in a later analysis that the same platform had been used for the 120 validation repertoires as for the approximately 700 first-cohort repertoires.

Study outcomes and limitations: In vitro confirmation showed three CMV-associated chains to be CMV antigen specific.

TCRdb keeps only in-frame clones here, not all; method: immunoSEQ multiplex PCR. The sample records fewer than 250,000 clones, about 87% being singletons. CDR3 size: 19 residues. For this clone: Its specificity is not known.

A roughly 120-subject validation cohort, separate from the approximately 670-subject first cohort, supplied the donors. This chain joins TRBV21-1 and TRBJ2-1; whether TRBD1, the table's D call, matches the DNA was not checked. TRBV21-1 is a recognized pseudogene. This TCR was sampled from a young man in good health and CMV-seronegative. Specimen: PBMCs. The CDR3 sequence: CASSKPLGDSLMGYNEQFF. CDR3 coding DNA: TGTGCCAGCAGCAAGCCCCTAGGGGACAGCTTAATGGGGTACAATGAGCAGTTCTTC.